This TCR gamma chain was sequenced in a study of γδ T cells in repeated Plasmodium falciparum infection. TRG and TRD sequences were obtained from every sorted gammadelta sample. TCRdb re-processed the multiplex PCR reads via CATT. Among roughly 27,000 gamma-chain clones listed, about 3% were seen once. Gammadelta T cells were flow-sorted from PBMC into Vgamma9/Vdelta2+ and Vdelta2-negative populations for bulk analysis. This clone was counted many times. The protein TCRdb lists belongs to a much larger clone and differs from this DNA's translation at residue 10, which points to a read error; the protein shown is made from the DNA. Unmatched junction bases numbered 11, after V lost 0 bases and J lost 6 bases. Germline CDR1 and CDR2: VINAFY and YDVSNSKD. The CDR3 is 15 amino acids.

V and J are TRGV5 and TRGJ1 or TRGJ2. The J gene, left out of TCRdb, was set here by checking the DNA against germline. The receptor was isolated from a pool of human donors (malaria-infected and uninfected, not separated). The sequencing sample was made of gamma-delta T cells from blood. The CDR3 loop is CATWDRPVDCYKKLF. CDR3 nucleotides: TGTGCCACCTGGGACAGGCCGGTTGATTGTTATAAGAAACTCTTT.